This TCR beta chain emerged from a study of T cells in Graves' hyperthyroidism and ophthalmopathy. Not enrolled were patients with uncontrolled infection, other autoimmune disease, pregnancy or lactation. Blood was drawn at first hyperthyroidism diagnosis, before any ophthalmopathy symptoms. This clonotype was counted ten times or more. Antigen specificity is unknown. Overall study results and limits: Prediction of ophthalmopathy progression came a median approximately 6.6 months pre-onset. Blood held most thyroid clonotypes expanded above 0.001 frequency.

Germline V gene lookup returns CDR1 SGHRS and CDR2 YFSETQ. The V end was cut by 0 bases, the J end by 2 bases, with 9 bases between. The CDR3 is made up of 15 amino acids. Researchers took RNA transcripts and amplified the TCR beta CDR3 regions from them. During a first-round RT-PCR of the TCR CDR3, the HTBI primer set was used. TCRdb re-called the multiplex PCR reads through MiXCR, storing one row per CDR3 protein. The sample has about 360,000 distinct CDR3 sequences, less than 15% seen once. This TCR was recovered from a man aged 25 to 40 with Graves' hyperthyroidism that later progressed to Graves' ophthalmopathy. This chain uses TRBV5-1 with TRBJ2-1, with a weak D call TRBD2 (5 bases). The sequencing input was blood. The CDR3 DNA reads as TGCGCCAGCAGCTTGGATTGGGGAGCCTACAATGAGCAGTTCTTC. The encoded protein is CASSLDWGAYNEQFF.